This TCR beta chain was found in a study of spatial heterogeneity in lung cancer. Study summary: Sequencing of follow-up PBMC samples took place when they were available, at a median of around 2 years after resection. Averaged across combinations, each unique TCR and UMI pairing appeared more than ten times in raw reads, which were uncorrected. General study results and limits: At resection, ubiquitous expanded tumor TCRs appeared in blood more than at follow-up.

Time point denoted: blood at routine non-recurrence follow-up after resection. Tumor, nontumor lung or frozen PBMC supplied whole RNA that was sequenced unsorted. This clonotype has just a few counts. Its antigen is not known. CDR1 and CDR2 from the germline V gene are MNHEY and SVGEGT. This CDR3 is built from 15 residues. V was pared by 2 bases and J by 3 bases, with 11 bases between. TCR cDNA molecules each had a unique molecular identifier. TCRdb itself ran the 5' RACE reads through MiXCR, one entry per CDR3 protein. The data show more than 95,000 distinct CDR3 sequences, with approximately 12% seen just once and 16% held by the top ten.

The sequencing used PBMCs, collected at follow-up. This receptor was obtained from a male donor with early-stage non-small cell lung cancer. This chain links TRBV6-2 or TRBV6-3 with TRBJ1-5, with D maybe TRBD1 (6 bases). The CDR3 spells CASSYGGRFNQPQHF. The CDR3 DNA sequence: TGTGCCAGCAGTTACGGGGGGCGGTTCAATCAGCCCCAGCATTTT.